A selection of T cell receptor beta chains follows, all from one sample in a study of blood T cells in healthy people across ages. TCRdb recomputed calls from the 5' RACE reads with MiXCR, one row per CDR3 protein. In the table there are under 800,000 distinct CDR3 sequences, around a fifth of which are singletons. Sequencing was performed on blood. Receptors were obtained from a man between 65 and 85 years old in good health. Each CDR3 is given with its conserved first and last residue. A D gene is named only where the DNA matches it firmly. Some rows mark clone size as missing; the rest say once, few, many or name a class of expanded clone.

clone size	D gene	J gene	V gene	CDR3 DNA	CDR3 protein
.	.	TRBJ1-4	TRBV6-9	TGTGCCAGGGCCTTCAATGAAAAACTGTTTTTT	CARAFNEKLFF
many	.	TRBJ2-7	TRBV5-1	TGCGCCAGCAGTACCGATGGCTACGAGCAGTACTTC	CASSTDGYEQYF
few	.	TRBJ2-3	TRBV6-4	TGTGCCAGCAGTGGCTCAGGGACATCTGCCACGCAGTATTTT	CASSGSGTSATQYF
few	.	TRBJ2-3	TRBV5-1	TGCGCCAGCAGCTTGGACAGGGTCGATACGCAGTATTTT	CASSLDRVDTQYF
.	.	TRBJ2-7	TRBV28	TGTGCCAGCAGCGAAGCCGGTCACATCTACGAGCAGTACTTC	CASSEAGHIYEQYF
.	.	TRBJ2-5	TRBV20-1	TGCAGTGCCAGATCGGCGGAGCGGGTCCAAGAGACCCAGTACTTC	CSARSAERVQETQYF
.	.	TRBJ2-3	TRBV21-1	TGTGCCAGCAGCTCCCGGGACAGGGAGGGCAGCACAGATACGCAGTATTTT	CASSSRDREGSTDTQYF
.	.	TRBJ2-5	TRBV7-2	TGTGCCAGCAGCTTGGTTCTGGTGCGGGGAGAGACCCAGTACTTC	CASSLVLVRGETQYF
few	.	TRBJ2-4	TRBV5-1	TGCGCCAGCAGCCCTGGCTCGGATGGCCTAGCCAAAAACATTCAGTACTTC	CASSPGSDGLAKNIQYF
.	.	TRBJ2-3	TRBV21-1	TGTGCCAGCACCCCCAACGCGGGAGGCGCAGATACGCAGTATTTT	CASTPNAGGADTQYF
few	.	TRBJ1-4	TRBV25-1	TGTGCCAGCAGCCCCGTTGGACTCTCCCCTTCAAATGAAAAACTGTTTTTT	CASSPVGLSPSNEKLFF
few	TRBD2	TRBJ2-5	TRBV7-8	TGTGCCAGCGTCTGGGGAGGGGCTAAAGACGGGACCCAGTACTTC	CASVWGGAKDGTQYF
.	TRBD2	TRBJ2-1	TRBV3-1	TGTGCCAGCAGCCAAGATCTACGACTAGCGGGAAATGAGCAGTTCTTC	CASSQDLRLAGNEQFF
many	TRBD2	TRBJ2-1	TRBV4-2	TGTGCCAGCAGCCAAGCGGGAGGGCAGGGTGAGCAGTTCTTC	CASSQAGGQGEQFF
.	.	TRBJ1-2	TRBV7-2	TGTGCCAGCAGCGACACCTTATATGGCAACACCTTC	CASSDTLYGNTF
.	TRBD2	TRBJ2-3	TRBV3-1	TGTGCCAGCGGCAAAGACGTCGGGACTATGTCCACAGATACGCAGTATTTT	CASGKDVGTMSTDTQYF
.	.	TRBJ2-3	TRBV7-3	TGTGCCAGCGCGGGACAGACCACAGATACGCAGTATTTT	CASAGQTTDTQYF
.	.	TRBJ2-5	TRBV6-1	TGTGCCAGCAGAATCCGGGACGCATCCCGAGAGACCCAGTACTTC	CASRIRDASRETQYF
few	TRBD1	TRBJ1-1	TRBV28	TGTGCCAGCAGTTCCTCGGCCGGGGGACAGGGGGAAGCTTTCTTT	CASSSSAGGQGEAFF
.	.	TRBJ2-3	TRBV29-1	TGCAGCGTGAGTGGTCTCCCCGGCACAGATACGCAGTATTTT	CSVSGLPGTDTQYF
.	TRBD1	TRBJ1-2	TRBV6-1	TGTGCCAGCAGTGAAACCGGGACAGGGAGCGGCTACACCTTC	CASSETGTGSGYTF